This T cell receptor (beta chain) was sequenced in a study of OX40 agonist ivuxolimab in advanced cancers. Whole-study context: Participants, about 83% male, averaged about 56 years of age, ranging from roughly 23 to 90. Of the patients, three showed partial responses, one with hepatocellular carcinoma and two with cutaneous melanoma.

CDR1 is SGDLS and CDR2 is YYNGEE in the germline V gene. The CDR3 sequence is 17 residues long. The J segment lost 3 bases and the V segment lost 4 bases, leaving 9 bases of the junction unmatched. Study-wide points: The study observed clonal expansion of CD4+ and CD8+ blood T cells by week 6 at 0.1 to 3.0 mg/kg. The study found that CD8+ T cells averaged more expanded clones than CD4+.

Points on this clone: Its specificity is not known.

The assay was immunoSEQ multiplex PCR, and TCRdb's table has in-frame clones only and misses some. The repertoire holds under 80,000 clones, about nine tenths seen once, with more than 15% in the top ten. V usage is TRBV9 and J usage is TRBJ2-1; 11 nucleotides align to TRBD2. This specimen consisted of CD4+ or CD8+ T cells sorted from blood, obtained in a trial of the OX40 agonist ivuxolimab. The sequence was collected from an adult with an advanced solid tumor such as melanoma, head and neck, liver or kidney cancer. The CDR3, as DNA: TGTGCCAGCAGCCCAGGGACTAGCGGAGGGGTCTACAATGAGCAGTTCTTC. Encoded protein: CASSPGTSGGVYNEQFF. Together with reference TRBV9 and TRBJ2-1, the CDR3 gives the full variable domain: DSGVTQTPKHLITATGQRVTLRCSPRSGDLSVYWYQQSLDQGLQFLIQYYNGEERAKGNILERFSAQQFPDLHSELNLSSLELGDSALYFCASSPGTSGGVYNEQFFGPGTRLTVL.